This T cell receptor (beta chain) came from a study of blood T cell repertoires in COVID-19 (dated by TCRdb to 2018 to 2020). With regard to the full study: The collaborator samples originated in the United States, Italy and Spain and spanned the acute and convalescent phases of COVID-19. The prospective study material was composed of cDNA or gDNA derived from T cells, B-cell-depleted T cells, or PBMCs. Deeply sampled blood TCRbeta repertoires from subjects exposed to, actively infected with, or recovered from COVID-19 were included in the dataset. Samples came from the ongoing ImmuneRACE study (first 160 participants) plus 1,254 subjects from 6 global collaborators. Nearly every sample came with metadata listing a de-identified subject ID, COVID-19 status, age in years and sex. Where available, HLA class I and class II types were taken from metadata supplied by the sample provider and were not determined by assay-based typing. The repertoires were released in a freely available public database intended as a resource for research on the immune response to SARS-CoV-2.

Broad study findings and their caveats: The quantity of clinical and demographic metadata differed by source and by participant and was supplied without curation.

Participants in the prospective study were aged about 18 to 95 years, lived in 20 to 30 United States geographic areas, and enrolled through a virtual design. To assign participants to cohorts, the prospective study relied on clinical history that participants themselves reported in a screening survey and a study questionnaire. ImmuneRACE Cohort 3 recovered participants were defined by two consecutive negative NP/OP PCR tests, healthcare professional clearance, or symptom resolution. Each participant in the prospective study had whole blood, serum and a nasopharyngeal or oropharyngeal swab collected by mobile phlebotomists. Over an approximately 2-month period, participants in the prospective study had the option of providing additional blood draws and questionnaires. Before DNA extraction, prospective study blood samples were shipped either frozen or at room temperature. TCRbeta CDR3 regions were amplified from genomic DNA using the immunoSEQ Assay, a bias-controlled multiplex PCR. The authors' pipeline ran thus. The number of nucleated cells in each sample was estimated by amplification of reference gene primers within the assay. To quantify the absolute abundance of each unique TCRbeta CDR3 rearrangement, sequence reads were collapsed and filtered. For each sample, productive Simpson clonality was calculated as the square root of Simpson's diversity index over productive rearrangements. Sourced from immuneACCESS, this table was stored by TCRdb with only in-frame sequences that have V and J called. A share of the clones is absent; for the studies checked, an unresolved V gene accounts for under half, and the remainder has no known explanation. Clone size and V and J calls were adopted from that table, with D and trimming inferred from the DNA. This sample comprises fewer than 450,000 clones, 90% of them detected only once. Under 0.7% of the sample lies in the top ten.

V has 2 bases trimmed and J has 5 bases trimmed; junction bases matching no gene number 8. The germline V gene gives CDR1 as SNHLY and CDR2 as FYNNEI. Including the terminal cysteine and phenylalanine, the CDR3 comprises 16 residues. Only CDR3 DNA is held: 48 bases, read in frame from base 1. To note about this clone: Its antigen target is currently unknown. Qualities for individual bases were not recorded, and no much larger clone is one base off.

The sequence was obtained from a man younger than 35 who had recovered from COVID-19. Sequenced input: PBMCs or T cells enriched from blood (not recorded which). This chain is built from TRBV2 and TRBJ2-2; TRBD1 aligns with 7 central bases. The nucleotides read TGTGCCAGCAGTGAAACCCCGGTGGGACAGACCGGGGAGCTGTTTTTT. Translated, this gives CASSETPVGQTGELFF.